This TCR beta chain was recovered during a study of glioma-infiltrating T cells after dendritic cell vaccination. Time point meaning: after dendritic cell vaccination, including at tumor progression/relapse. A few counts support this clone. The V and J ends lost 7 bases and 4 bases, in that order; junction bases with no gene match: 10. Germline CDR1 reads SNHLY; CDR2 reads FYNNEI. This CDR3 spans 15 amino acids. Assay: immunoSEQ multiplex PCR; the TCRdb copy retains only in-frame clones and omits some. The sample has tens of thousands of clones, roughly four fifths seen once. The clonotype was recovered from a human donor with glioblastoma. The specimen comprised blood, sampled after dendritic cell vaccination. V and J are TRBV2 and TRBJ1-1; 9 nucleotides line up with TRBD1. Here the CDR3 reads CASIGKETGGTEAFF. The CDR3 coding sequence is TGTGCCAGCATCGGAAAAGAGACAGGGGGCACTGAAGCTTTCTTT.